The sequence of this T cell receptor (beta chain) was determined in a study of blood T cell repertoires in COVID-19. Overall study: The study drew acute and convalescent COVID-19 samples from the United States, Italy and Spain. PBMCs, B-cell-depleted T cells, or T cells were the source of the cDNA or gDNA that made up the material.

This CDR3 has 13 residues. Trimming removed 5 bases from V and 3 bases from J, with 11 bases in between. CDR1 is SGHNT and CDR2 is YYREEE in the germline V gene (reference sequence). The table came from immunoSEQ multiplex PCR; TCRdb's copy has only in-frame clones and leaves some out. The sample lists around 300,000 clones, around 90% occurring once. Recruits, aged about 18 to 100 years, lived in about two dozen US areas. Donors of Cohort 3 who recovered were those that had two negative PCRs, clearance, or symptom resolution. This clone was counted once. The sequencing sample was made of PBMCs or T cells enriched from blood (not recorded which). The chain employs TRBV5-4 and TRBJ1-2; maybe TRBD1 (5 bases). This sequence was found in a woman aged 25 to 39 who had recovered from COVID-19. The CDR3 nucleotides are TGTGCCAGCAGACCGTTAGGGGACTATGGCTACACCTTC. Translating it yields CASRPLGDYGYTF.